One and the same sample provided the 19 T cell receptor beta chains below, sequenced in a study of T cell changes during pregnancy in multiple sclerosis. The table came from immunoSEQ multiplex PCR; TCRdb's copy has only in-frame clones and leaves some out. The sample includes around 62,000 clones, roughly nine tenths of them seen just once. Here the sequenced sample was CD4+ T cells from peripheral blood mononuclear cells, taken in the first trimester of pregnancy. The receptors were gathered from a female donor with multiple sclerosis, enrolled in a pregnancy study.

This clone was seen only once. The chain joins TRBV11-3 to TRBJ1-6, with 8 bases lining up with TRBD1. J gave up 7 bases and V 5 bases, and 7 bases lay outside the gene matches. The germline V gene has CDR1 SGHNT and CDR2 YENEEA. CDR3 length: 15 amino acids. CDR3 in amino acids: CASSATGVQNSPLHF. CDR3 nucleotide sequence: TGTGCCAGCAGCGCGACAGGGGTTCAAAATTCACCCCTCCACTTT.

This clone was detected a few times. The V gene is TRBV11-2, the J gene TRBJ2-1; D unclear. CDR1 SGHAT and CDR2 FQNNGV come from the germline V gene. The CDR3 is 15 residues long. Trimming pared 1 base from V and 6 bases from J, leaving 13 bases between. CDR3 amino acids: CASSLGVRIGNEQFF. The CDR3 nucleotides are TGTGCCAGCAGCTTAGGCGTACGTATTGGCAATGAGCAGTTCTTC. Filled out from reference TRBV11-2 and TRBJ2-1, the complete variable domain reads EAGVAQSPRYKIIEKRQSVAFWCNPISGHATLYWYQQILGQGPKLLIQFQNNGVVDDSQLPKDRFSAERLKGVDSTLKIQPAKLEDSAVYLCASSLGVRIGNEQFFGPGTRLTVL.

The CDR3 DNA follows: TGTGCCAGCAGCCTCCGGGACTGGGCCTACAATGAGCAGTTCTTC. It specifies CASSLRDWAYNEQFF. The gene calls are TRBV7-2 and TRBJ2-1, with D possibly TRBD2 on 6 matching bases. The CDR3 covers 15 residues. Germline V gives CDR1 SGHTA, CDR2 FQGNSA. V lost 5 bases, J lost 2 bases, and 13 bases lay in between. The full variable domain, its missing parts supplied by reference TRBV7-2 and TRBJ2-1, is GAGVSQSPSNKVTEKGKDVELRCDPISGHTALYWYRQSLGQGLEFLIYFQGNSAPDKSGLPSDRFSAERTGGSVSTLTIQRTQQEDSAVYLCASSLRDWAYNEQFFGPGTRLTVL.

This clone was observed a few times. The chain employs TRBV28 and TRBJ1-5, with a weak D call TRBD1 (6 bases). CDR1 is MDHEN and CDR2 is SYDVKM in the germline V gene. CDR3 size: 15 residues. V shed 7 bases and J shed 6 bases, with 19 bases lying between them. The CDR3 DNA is TGTGCCAGCACAGGGGCGACGAGGAATCGTCAGCCCCAGCATTTT. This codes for CASTGATRNRQPQHF.

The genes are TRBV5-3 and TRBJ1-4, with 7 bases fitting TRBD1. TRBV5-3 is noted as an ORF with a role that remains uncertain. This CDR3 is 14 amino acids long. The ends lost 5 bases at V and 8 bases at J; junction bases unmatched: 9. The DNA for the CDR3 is TGTGCCAGAAGAGCGACAGGGAGAGTGGAAAAACTGTTTTTT. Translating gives CARRATGRVEKLFF.

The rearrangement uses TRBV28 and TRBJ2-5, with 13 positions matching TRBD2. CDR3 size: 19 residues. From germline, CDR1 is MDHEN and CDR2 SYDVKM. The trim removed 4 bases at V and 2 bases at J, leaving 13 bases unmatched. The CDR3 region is CASSSVLAGGRLLQETQYF. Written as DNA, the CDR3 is TGTGCCAGCAGTTCCGTACTAGCGGGGGGGAGGTTACTACAAGAGACCCAGTACTTC.

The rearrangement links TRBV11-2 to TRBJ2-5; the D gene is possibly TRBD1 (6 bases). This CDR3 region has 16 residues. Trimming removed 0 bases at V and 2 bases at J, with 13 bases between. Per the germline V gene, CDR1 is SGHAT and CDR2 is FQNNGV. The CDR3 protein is CASSLDWAGAQETQYF. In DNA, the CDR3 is TGTGCCAGCAGCTTAGATTGGGCAGGGGCGCAAGAGACCCAGTACTTC.

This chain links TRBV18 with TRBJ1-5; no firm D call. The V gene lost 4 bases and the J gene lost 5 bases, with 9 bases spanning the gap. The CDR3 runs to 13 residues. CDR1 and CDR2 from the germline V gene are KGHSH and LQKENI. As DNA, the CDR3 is TGTGCCAGCTCACAGATCGAGGATCAGCCCCAGCATTTT. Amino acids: CASSQIEDQPQHF.

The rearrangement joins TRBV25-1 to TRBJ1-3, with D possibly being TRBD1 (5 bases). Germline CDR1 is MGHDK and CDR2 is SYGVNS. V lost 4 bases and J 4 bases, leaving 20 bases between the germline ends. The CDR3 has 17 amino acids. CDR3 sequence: CASSVRPWGAEGNTIYF. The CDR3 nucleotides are TGTGCCAGCAGTGTCCGACCGTGGGGCGCGGAGGGAAACACCATATATTTT. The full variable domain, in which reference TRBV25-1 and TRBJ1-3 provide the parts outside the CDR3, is EADIYQTPRYLVIGTGKKITLECSQTMGHDKMYWYQQDPGMELHLIHYSYGVNSTEKGDLSSESTVSRIRTEHFPLTLESARPSHTSQYLCASSVRPWGAEGNTIYFGEGSWLTVV.

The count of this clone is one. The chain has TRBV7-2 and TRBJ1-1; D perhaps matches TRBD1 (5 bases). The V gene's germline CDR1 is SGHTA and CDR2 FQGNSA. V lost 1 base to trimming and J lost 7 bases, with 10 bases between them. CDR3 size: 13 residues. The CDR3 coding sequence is TGTGCCAGCAGCTTAGAGGGGCGCGATGAAGCTTTCTTT. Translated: CASSLEGRDEAFF.

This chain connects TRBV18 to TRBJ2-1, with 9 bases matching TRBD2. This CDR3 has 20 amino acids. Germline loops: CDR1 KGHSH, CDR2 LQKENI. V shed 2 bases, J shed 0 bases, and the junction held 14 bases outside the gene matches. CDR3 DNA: TGTGCCAGCTCACCAGGCAGGGGACTAGCACTCTCAAACTCCTACAATGAGCAGTTCTTC. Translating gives CASSPGRGLALSNSYNEQFF.

The CDR3 nucleotides are TGTGCCAGCAGCTTATCTAACTATCTCTACGAGCAGTACTTC. Protein: CASSLSNYLYEQYF. The chain recombines TRBV7-8 with TRBJ2-7; D is unresolved. V lost 2 bases and J lost 3, with 11 bases in between. Germline CDR1 and CDR2: SGHVS and FQNEAQ. CDR3 length: 14 amino acids. Looking up the rest from reference TRBV7-8 and TRBJ2-7 gives the full variable domain: GAGVSQSPRYKVAKRGQDVALRCDPISGHVSLFWYQQALGQGPEFLTYFQNEAQLDKSGLPSDRFFAERPEGSVSTLKIQRTQQEDSAVYLCASSLSNYLYEQYFGPGTRLTVT.

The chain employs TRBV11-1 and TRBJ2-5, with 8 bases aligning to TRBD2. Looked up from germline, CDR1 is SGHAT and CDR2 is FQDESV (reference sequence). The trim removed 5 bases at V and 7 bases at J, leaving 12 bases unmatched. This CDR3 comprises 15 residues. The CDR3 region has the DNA TGTGCCAGCAGCCCGCCGGGACTAGGCACGGGGACCCAGTACTTC. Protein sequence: CASSPPGLGTGTQYF.

Here the CDR3 reads CASSQDGRDRGYNEQFF. CDR3 nucleotide sequence: TGCGCCAGCAGCCAAGACGGCCGGGACAGGGGATACAATGAGCAGTTCTTC. The chain carries TRBV4-3 and TRBJ2-1; 10 positions match TRBD1. Germline CDR1 is LGHNA and CDR2 is YSLEER. The CDR3 runs 17 residues. V trimming: 0 bases; J trimming: 4 bases; junction bases outside the gene matches: 6.

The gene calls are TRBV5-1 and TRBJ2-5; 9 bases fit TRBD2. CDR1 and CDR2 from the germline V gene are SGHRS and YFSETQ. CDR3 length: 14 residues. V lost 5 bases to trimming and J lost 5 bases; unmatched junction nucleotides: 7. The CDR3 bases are TGCGCCAGCAGTTATAGCGGGGGATGGGAGACCCAGTACTTC. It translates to CASSYSGGWETQYF.

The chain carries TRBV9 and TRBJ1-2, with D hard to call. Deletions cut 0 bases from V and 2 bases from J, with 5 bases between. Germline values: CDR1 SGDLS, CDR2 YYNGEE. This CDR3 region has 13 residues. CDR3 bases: TGTGCCAGCAGCGTAGGGCAGAACTATGGCTACACCTTC. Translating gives CASSVGQNYGYTF.

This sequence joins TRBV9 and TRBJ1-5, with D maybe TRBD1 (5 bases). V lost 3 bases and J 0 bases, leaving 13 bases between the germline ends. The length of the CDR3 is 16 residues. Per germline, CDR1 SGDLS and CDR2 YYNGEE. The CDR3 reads CASSAGGTDSNQPQHF. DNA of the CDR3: TGTGCCAGCAGCGCCGGAGGGACGGATAGCAATCAGCCCCAGCATTTT.

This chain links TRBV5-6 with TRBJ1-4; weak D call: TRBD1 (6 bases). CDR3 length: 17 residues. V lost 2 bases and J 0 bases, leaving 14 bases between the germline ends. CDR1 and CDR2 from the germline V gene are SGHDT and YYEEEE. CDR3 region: CASSLLGGLTTNEKLFF. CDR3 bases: TGTGCCAGCAGCTTACTGGGGGGGCTAACAACTAATGAAAAACTGTTTTTT.

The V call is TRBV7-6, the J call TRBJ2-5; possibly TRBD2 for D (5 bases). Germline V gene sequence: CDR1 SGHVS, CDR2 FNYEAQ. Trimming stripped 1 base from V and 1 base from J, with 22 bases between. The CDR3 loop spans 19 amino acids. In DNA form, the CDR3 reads TGTGCCAGCAGCTTAGTATCCCGTGGCGGACTTTTATCCCAAGAGACCCAGTACTTC. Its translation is CASSLVSRGGLLSQETQYF.